These T cell receptor beta chains were read from a single sample in a study of blood T cells in healthy people across ages. MiXCR, run by TCRdb on the 5' RACE reads, gives a single entry per CDR3 protein. The table includes approximately 770,000 distinct CDR3 sequences, roughly 64% detected once. The sequenced sample was blood. The origin of the receptors is a man younger than 45 in good health. Both conserved end residues are part of each CDR3. A D gene is named only where the DNA matches it firmly. Clone size, where shown, is once, few, many, or a class for clones that have expanded.

j_call: TRBJ2-6; v_call: TRBV7-8; d_call: .; clone_size: .; cdr3_aa: CASSLGPSGANVLTF; cdr3_nt: TGTGCCAGCAGCTTAGGGCCGTCTGGGGCCAACGTCCTGACTTTC
j_call: TRBJ2-1; v_call: TRBV7-2; d_call: TRBD1; clone_size: .; cdr3_aa: CASTPQGTGYNEQFF; cdr3_nt: TGTGCCAGCACCCCTCAGGGGACAGGATACAATGAGCAGTTCTTC
j_call: TRBJ1-2; v_call: TRBV7-9; d_call: .; clone_size: .; cdr3_aa: CASSLGPTDAYYGYTF; cdr3_nt: TGTGCCAGCAGCTTAGGCCCGACAGATGCCTACTATGGCTACACCTTC
j_call: TRBJ2-1; v_call: TRBV20-1; d_call: TRBD2; clone_size: .; cdr3_aa: CSARDFHGLAEAYNEQFF; cdr3_nt: TGCAGTGCTAGAGATTTCCACGGACTAGCGGAGGCGTACAATGAGCAGTTCTTC
j_call: TRBJ1-2; v_call: TRBV6-2/TRBV6-3; d_call: .; clone_size: few; cdr3_aa: CASSYVPPRGYTF; cdr3_nt: TGTGCCAGCAGTTACGTTCCCCCCCGGGGCTACACCTTC
j_call: TRBJ2-1; v_call: TRBV5-1; d_call: TRBD2; clone_size: .; cdr3_aa: CASSLGTGTSYNEQFF; cdr3_nt: TGCGCCAGCAGCTTGGGGACCGGGACTAGCTACAATGAGCAGTTCTTC
j_call: TRBJ2-5; v_call: TRBV10-3; d_call: .; clone_size: .; cdr3_aa: CAISDSRNELETQYF; cdr3_nt: TGTGCCATCAGTGACTCAAGGAACGAGTTGGAGACCCAGTACTTC
j_call: TRBJ2-1; v_call: TRBV14; d_call: TRBD1; clone_size: .; cdr3_aa: CASSHPGQGEYNEQFF; cdr3_nt: TGTGCCAGCAGCCACCCGGGACAGGGGGAATACAATGAGCAGTTCTTC
j_call: TRBJ1-1; v_call: TRBV29-1; d_call: .; clone_size: .; cdr3_aa: CSAKMWGLGTEAFF; cdr3_nt: TGCAGCGCTAAAATGTGGGGATTGGGCACTGAAGCTTTCTTT
j_call: TRBJ2-3; v_call: TRBV30; d_call: .; clone_size: once; cdr3_aa: CAWSASERRGDTQYF; cdr3_nt: TGTGCCTGGAGTGCGTCAGAGCGACGGGGAGATACGCAGTATTTT
j_call: TRBJ2-3; v_call: TRBV9; d_call: TRBD2; clone_size: .; cdr3_aa: CASSVSGRTDTQYF; cdr3_nt: TGTGCCAGCAGCGTTAGCGGGAGGACAGATACGCAGTATTTT
j_call: TRBJ1-2; v_call: TRBV20-1; d_call: .; clone_size: .; cdr3_aa: CSATRTAGYTF; cdr3_nt: TGCAGTGCGACAAGGACTGCGGGCTACACCTTC
j_call: TRBJ2-5; v_call: TRBV10-3; d_call: TRBD2; clone_size: .; cdr3_aa: CATEREGRNEQYF; cdr3_nt: TGTGCCACGGAGCGGGAGGGCCGGAATGAGCAGTACTTC
j_call: TRBJ2-4; v_call: TRBV27; d_call: .; clone_size: .; cdr3_aa: CASSPKRSWYIQYF; cdr3_nt: TGTGCCAGCAGCCCGAAGCGCTCTTGGTACATTCAGTACTTC
j_call: TRBJ1-4; v_call: TRBV7-2; d_call: TRBD1; clone_size: .; cdr3_aa: CASSFGQGKEKLFF; cdr3_nt: TGTGCCAGCAGCTTCGGACAGGGGAAGGAAAAACTGTTTTTT
j_call: TRBJ1-2; v_call: TRBV7-6; d_call: .; clone_size: .; cdr3_aa: CASSGWDGYGYTF; cdr3_nt: TGTGCCAGCAGCGGGTGGGATGGATATGGCTACACCTTC
j_call: TRBJ2-1; v_call: TRBV9; d_call: TRBD2; clone_size: once; cdr3_aa: CASSVQSFRGVGNEQFF; cdr3_nt: TGTGCCAGCAGCGTCCAATCATTTCGGGGGGTGGGAAATGAGCAGTTCTTC
j_call: TRBJ2-7; v_call: TRBV20-1; d_call: .; clone_size: few; cdr3_aa: CSASGGGYEQYF; cdr3_nt: TGCAGTGCAAGTGGAGGAGGGTACGAGCAGTACTTC
j_call: TRBJ2-3; v_call: TRBV3-1; d_call: .; clone_size: few; cdr3_aa: CASSSPGLKGDTQYF; cdr3_nt: TGTGCCAGCAGTTCCCCGGGACTCAAGGGGGATACGCAGTATTTT
j_call: TRBJ1-1; v_call: TRBV6-5; d_call: .; clone_size: .; cdr3_aa: CASSSTTDRLNTEAFF; cdr3_nt: TGTGCCAGCAGTTCAACAACCGACAGATTGAACACTGAAGCTTTCTTT
j_call: TRBJ1-4; v_call: TRBV5-1; d_call: .; clone_size: once; cdr3_aa: CASSLDEGHEKLFF; cdr3_nt: TGCGCCAGCAGCTTGGATGAGGGCCATGAAAAACTGTTTTTT
j_call: TRBJ2-7; v_call: TRBV20-1; d_call: TRBD1; clone_size: few; cdr3_aa: CSAQRARGPREQYF; cdr3_nt: TGCAGTGCCCAACGAGCGAGGGGGCCCCGCGAGCAGTACTTC
j_call: TRBJ2-1; v_call: TRBV12-3/TRBV12-4; d_call: .; clone_size: .; cdr3_aa: CASSLRRDPVRETQFF; cdr3_nt: TGTGCCAGCAGTTTAAGGCGGGACCCGGTCCGGGAGACCCAGTTCTTC
j_call: TRBJ2-1; v_call: TRBV12-3/TRBV12-4; d_call: .; clone_size: .; cdr3_aa: CASRRGQSNEQFF; cdr3_nt: TGTGCCTCGCGGCGGGGACAGTCCAATGAGCAGTTCTTC
j_call: TRBJ2-7; v_call: TRBV6-2/TRBV6-3; d_call: TRBD1; clone_size: .; cdr3_aa: CASRRDRLGEQYF; cdr3_nt: TGTGCCAGCAGACGGGACAGATTGGGCGAGCAGTACTTC
j_call: TRBJ2-1; v_call: TRBV5-1; d_call: TRBD2; clone_size: .; cdr3_aa: CASSTSGIRYNEQFF; cdr3_nt: TGCGCCAGCAGCACTAGCGGGATAAGGTACAATGAGCAGTTCTTC
j_call: TRBJ2-7; v_call: TRBV6-2/TRBV6-3; d_call: .; clone_size: .; cdr3_aa: CASSHSRWHEQYF; cdr3_nt: TGTGCCAGCAGCCACAGTAGGTGGCACGAGCAGTACTTC
j_call: TRBJ2-7; v_call: TRBV6-2/TRBV6-3; d_call: .; clone_size: .; cdr3_aa: CASSPVGGDYEQYF; cdr3_nt: TGTGCCAGCAGTCCCGTAGGAGGGGACTACGAGCAGTACTTC
j_call: TRBJ2-5; v_call: TRBV20-1; d_call: .; clone_size: .; cdr3_aa: CSAIFSPGLETQYF; cdr3_nt: TGCAGTGCTATCTTTAGTCCGGGATTAGAGACCCAGTACTTC
j_call: TRBJ2-7; v_call: TRBV27; d_call: .; clone_size: .; cdr3_aa: CASSLVGGVWAYEQYF; cdr3_nt: TGTGCCAGCAGTCTAGTCGGGGGAGTGTGGGCCTACGAGCAGTACTTC
j_call: TRBJ2-1; v_call: TRBV20-1; d_call: TRBD2; clone_size: few; cdr3_aa: CSAHNSGGIEQFF; cdr3_nt: TGCAGTGCTCACAATAGCGGGGGTATTGAGCAGTTCTTC
j_call: TRBJ2-5; v_call: TRBV7-2; d_call: TRBD1; clone_size: .; cdr3_aa: CASSSNRDRVGEQYF; cdr3_nt: TGTGCCAGCAGCTCCAACCGGGACAGGGTGGGGGAGCAGTACTTC
j_call: TRBJ1-5; v_call: TRBV6-5; d_call: .; clone_size: .; cdr3_aa: CASSYNRNQPQHF; cdr3_nt: TGTGCCAGCAGTTACAATCGCAATCAGCCCCAGCATTTT
j_call: TRBJ2-1; v_call: TRBV7-6; d_call: TRBD2; clone_size: .; cdr3_aa: CASSFGGGRVGEQFF; cdr3_nt: TGTGCCAGCAGCTTTGGCGGGGGGCGGGTCGGTGAGCAGTTCTTC
j_call: TRBJ2-3; v_call: TRBV19; d_call: .; clone_size: .; cdr3_aa: CASSQTVLGDTQYF; cdr3_nt: TGTGCCAGTAGTCAGACAGTGCTCGGGGATACGCAGTATTTT
j_call: TRBJ2-1; v_call: TRBV7-9; d_call: .; clone_size: .; cdr3_aa: CASVKSTSAYNEQFF; cdr3_nt: TGTGCCAGCGTGAAGTCGACATCAGCTTACAATGAGCAGTTCTTC
j_call: TRBJ1-2; v_call: TRBV7-2; d_call: .; clone_size: few; cdr3_aa: CASSSTGGANYGYTF; cdr3_nt: TGTGCCAGCAGCTCTACGGGCGGAGCTAACTATGGCTACACCTTC